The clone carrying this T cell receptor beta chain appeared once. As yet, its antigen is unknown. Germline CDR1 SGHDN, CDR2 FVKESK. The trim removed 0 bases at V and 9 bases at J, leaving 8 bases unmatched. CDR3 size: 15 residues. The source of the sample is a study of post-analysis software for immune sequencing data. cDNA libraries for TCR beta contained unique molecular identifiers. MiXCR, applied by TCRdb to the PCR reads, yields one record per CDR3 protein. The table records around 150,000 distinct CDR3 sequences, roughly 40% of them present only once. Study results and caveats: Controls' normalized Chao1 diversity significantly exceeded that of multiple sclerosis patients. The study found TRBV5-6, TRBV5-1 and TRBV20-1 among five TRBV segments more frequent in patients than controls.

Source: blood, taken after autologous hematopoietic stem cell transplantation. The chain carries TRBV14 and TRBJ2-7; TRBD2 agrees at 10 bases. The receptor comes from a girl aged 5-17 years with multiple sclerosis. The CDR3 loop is CASSQDPSGRDVQYF. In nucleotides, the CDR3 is TGTGCCAGCAGCCAAGATCCTAGCGGGAGAGACGTGCAGTACTTC. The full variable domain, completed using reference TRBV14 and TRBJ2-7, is EAGVTQFPSHSVIEKGQTVTLRCDPISGHDNLYWYRRVMGKEIKFLLHFVKESKQDESGMPNNRFLAERTGGTYSTLKVQPAELEDSGVYFCASSQDPSGRDVQYFGPGTRLTVT.